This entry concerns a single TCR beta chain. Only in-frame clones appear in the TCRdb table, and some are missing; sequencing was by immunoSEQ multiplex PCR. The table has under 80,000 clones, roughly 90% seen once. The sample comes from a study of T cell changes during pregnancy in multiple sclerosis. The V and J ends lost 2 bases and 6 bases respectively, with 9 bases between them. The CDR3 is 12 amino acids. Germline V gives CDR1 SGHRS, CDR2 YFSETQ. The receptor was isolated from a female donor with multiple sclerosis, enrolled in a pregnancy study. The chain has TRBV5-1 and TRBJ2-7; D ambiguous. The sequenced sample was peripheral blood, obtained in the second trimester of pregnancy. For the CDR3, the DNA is TGCGCCAGCAGCTTCCTAGATAGCGAGCAGTACTTC. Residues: CASSFLDSEQYF.